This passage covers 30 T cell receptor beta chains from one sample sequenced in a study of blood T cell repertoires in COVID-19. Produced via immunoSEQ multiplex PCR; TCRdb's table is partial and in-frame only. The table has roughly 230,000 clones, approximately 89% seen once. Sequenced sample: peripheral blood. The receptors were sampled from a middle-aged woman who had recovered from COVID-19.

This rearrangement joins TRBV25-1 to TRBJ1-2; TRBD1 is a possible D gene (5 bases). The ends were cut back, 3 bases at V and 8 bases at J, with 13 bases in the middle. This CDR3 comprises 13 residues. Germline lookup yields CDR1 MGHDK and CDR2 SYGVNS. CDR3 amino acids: CASSDPREGGYTF. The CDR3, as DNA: TGTGCCAGCAGTGATCCCAGGGAGGGGGGCTACACCTTC.

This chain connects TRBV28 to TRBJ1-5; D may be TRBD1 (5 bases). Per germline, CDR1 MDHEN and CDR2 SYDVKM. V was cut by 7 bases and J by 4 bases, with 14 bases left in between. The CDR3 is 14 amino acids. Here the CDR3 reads CASTAGQFNQPQHF. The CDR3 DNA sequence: TGTGCCAGCACCGCTGGACAATTTAATCAGCCCCAGCATTTT.

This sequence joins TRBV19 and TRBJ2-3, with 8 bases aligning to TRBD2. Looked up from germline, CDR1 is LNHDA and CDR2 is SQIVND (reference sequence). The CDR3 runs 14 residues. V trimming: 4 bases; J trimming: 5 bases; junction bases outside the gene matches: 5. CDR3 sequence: CASSSRGGLDTQYF. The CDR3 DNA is TGTGCCAGTAGTAGTCGGGGGGGCCTAGATACGCAGTATTTT.

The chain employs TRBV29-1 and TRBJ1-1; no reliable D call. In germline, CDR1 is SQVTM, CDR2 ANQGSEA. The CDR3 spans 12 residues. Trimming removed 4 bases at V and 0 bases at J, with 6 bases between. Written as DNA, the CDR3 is TGCAGCGTTGGACACATGAACACTGAAGCTTTCTTT. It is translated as CSVGHMNTEAFF.

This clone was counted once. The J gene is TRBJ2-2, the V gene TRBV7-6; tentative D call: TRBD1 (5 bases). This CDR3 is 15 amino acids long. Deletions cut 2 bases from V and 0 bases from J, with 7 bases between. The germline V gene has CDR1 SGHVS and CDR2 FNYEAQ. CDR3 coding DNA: TGTGCCAGCAGCTTAATAGGGGCGAACACCGGGGAGCTGTTTTTT. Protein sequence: CASSLIGANTGELFF.

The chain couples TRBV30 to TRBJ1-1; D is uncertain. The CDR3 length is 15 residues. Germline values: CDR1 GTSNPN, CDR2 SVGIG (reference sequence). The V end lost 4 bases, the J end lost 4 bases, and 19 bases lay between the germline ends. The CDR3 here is CAWISYGTAVTEAFF. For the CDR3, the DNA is TGTGCCTGGATCTCCTACGGAACCGCGGTCACTGAAGCTTTCTTT.

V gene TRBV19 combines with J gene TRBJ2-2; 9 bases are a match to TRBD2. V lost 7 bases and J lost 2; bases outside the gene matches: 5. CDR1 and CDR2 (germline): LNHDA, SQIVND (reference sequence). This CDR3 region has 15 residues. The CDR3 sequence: CASNLLAGNTGELFF. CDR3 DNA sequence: TGTGCCAGTAATTTGCTAGCGGGAAACACCGGGGAGCTGTTTTTT.

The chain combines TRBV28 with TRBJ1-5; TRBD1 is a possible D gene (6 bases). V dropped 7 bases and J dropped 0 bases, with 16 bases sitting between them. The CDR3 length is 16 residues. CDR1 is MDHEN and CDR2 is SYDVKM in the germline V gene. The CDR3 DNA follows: TGTGCCAGCAACTTACAGGGAGGGCGTAGCAATCAGCCCCAGCATTTT. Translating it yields CASNLQGGRSNQPQHF.

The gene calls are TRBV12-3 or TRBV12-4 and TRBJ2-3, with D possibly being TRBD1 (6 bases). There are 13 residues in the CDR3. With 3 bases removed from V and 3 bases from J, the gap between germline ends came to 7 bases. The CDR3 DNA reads TGTGCCAGCAGTTTCACAGGGACAGATACGCAGTATTTT. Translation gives CASSFTGTDTQYF.

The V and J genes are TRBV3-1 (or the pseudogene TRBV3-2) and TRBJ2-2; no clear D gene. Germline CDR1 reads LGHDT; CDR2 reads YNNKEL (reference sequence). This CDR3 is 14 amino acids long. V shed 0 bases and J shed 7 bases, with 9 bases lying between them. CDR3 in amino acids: CASSQEGKDGELFF. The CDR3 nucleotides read TGTGCCAGCAGCCAAGAGGGCAAGGACGGGGAGCTGTTTTTT.

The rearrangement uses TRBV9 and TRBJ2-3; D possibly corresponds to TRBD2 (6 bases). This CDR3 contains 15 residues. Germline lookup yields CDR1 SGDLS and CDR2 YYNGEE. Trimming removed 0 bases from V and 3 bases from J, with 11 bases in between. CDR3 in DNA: TGTGCCAGCAGCGTAGCGGCGCTAGCGACAGATACGCAGTATTTT. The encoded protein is CASSVAALATDTQYF.

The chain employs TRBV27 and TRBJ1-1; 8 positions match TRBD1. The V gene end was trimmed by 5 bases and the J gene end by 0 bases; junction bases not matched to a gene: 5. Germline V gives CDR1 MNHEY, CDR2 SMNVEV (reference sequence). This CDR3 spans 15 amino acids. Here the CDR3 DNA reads TGTGCCAGCAGTCCTACAGGGGGGGTGAACACTGAAGCTTTCTTT. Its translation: CASSPTGGVNTEAFF.

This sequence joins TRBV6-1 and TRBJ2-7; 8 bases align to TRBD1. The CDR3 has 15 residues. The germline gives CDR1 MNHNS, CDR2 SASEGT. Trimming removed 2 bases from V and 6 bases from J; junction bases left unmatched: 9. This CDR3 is CASSETDRGRTEQYF. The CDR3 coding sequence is TGTGCCAGCAGTGAAACTGACAGGGGACGGACCGAGCAGTACTTC.

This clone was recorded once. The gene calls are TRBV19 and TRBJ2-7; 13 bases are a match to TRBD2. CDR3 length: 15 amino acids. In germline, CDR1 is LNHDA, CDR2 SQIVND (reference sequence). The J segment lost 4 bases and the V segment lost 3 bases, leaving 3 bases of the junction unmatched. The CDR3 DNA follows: TGTGCCAGTAGTATTCGGACTAGCGGGAGATACGAGCAGTACGTC. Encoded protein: CASSIRTSGRYEQYV.

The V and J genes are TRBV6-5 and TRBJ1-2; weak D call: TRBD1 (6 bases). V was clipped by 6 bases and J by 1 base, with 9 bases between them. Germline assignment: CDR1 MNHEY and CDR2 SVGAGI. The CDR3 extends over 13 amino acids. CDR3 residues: CASSGQNNYGYTF. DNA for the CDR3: TGTGCCAGCAGCGGACAGAATAACTATGGCTACACCTTC.

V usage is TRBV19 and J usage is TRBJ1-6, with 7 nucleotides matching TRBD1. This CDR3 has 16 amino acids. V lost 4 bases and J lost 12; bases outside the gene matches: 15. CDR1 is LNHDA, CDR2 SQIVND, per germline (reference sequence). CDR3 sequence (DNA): TGTGCCAGTAGTACCGGGACAGCCCCAGGTTTAAGACCCCTCCACTTT. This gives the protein CASSTGTAPGLRPLHF.

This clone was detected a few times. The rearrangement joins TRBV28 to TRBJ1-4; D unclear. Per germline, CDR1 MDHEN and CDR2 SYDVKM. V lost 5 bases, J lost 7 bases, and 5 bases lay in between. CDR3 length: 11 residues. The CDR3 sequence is CASSTPEKLFF. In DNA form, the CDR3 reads TGTGCCAGCAGTACACCTGAAAAACTGTTTTTT.

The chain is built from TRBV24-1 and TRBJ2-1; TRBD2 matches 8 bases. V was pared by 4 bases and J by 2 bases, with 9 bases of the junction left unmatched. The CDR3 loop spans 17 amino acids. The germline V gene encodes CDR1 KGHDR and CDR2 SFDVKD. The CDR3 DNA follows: TGTGCCACCAGTGACGACGAGAGGACTAGCCCCTACAATGAGCAGTTCTTC. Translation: CATSDDERTSPYNEQFF.

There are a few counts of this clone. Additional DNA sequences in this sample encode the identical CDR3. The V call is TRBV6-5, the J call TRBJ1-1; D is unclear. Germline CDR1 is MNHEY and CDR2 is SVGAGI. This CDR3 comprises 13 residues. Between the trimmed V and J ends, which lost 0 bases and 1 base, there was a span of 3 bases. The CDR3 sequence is CASSYSRNTEAFF. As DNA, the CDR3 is TGTGCCAGCAGTTACTCTAGGAACACTGAAGCTTTCTTT.

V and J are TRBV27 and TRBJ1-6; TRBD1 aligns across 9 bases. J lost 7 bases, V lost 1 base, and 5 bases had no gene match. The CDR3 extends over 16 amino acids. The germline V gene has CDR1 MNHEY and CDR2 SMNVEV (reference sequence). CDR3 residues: CASSLYRQGGNSPLHF. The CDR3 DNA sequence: TGTGCCAGCAGTTTATACCGACAGGGGGGAAATTCACCCCTCCACTTT.

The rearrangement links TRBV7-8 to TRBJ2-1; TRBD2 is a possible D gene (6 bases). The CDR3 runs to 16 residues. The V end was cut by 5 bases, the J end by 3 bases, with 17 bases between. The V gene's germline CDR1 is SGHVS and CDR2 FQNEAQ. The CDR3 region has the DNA TGTGCCAGCAGCGTAGGGTTCCTGGGAGGCTACAATGAGCAGTTCTTC. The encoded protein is CASSVGFLGGYNEQFF.

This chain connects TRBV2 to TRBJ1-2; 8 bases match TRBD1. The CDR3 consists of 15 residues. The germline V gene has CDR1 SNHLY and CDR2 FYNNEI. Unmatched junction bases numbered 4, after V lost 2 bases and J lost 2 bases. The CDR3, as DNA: TGTGCCAGCAGTGAATGGACAGGGCGAAACTATGGCTACACCTTC. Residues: CASSEWTGRNYGYTF.

CDR3 DNA: TGTGCCAGCAGTCCCGCATCCGGGGCAACTAATGAAAAACTGTTTTTT. Its translation: CASSPASGATNEKLFF. The chain couples TRBV28 to TRBJ1-4; D gene ambiguous. Germline lookup yields CDR1 MDHEN and CDR2 SYDVKM. CDR3 length: 16 residues. The V end lost 5 bases, the J end lost 0 bases, and 13 bases lay between the germline ends.

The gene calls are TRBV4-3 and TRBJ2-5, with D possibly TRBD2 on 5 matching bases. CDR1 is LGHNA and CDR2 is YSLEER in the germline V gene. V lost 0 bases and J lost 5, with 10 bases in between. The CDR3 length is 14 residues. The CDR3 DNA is TGCGCCAGCAGCCAAGAAGCCTGGAGGGAGACCCAGTACTTC. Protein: CASSQEAWRETQYF.

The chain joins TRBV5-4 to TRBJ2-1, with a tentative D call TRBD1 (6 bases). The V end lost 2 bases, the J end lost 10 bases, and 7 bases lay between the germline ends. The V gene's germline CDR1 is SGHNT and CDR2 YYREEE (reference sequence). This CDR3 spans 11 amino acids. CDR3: CASSFDREQFF. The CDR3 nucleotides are TGTGCCAGCAGCTTTGACAGGGAGCAGTTCTTC.

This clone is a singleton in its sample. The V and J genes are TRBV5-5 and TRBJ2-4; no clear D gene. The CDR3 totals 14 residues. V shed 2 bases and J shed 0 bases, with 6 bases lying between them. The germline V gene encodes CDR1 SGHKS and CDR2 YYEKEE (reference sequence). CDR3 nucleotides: TGTGCCAGCAGCTTCCTTCTAGCCAAAAACATTCAGTACTTC. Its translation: CASSFLLAKNIQYF.

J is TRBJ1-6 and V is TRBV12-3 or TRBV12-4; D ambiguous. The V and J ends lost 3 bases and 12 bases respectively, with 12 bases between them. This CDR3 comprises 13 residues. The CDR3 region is CASSLGQVIPLHF. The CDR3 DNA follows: TGTGCCAGCAGTTTGGGTCAGGTCATACCCCTCCACTTT.

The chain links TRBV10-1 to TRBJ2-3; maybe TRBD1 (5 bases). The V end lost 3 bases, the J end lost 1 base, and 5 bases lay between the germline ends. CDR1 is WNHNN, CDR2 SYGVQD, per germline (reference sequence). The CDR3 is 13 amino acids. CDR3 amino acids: CASSEGGTDTQYF. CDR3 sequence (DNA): TGCGCCAGCAGTGAAGGGGGCACAGATACGCAGTATTTT.

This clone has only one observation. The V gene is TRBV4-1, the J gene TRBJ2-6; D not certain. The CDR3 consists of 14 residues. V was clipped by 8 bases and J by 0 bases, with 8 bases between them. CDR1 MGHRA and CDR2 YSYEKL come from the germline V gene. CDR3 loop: CASSEPSGANVLTF. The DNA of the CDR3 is TGCGCCAGCTCGGAGCCCTCTGGGGCCAACGTCCTGACTTTC.

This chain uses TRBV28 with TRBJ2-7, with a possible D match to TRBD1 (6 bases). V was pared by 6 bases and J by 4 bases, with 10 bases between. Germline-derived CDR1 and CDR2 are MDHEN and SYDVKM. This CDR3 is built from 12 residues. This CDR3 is CASSPGEYEQYV. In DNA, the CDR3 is TGTGCCAGCAGCCCAGGGGAGTACGAGCAGTACGTC.